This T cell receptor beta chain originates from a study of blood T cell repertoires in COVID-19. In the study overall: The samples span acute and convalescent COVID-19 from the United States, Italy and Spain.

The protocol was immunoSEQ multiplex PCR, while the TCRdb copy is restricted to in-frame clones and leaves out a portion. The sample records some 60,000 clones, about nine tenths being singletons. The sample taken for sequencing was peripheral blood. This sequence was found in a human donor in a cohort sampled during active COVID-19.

The CDR3 here is CASRTGETSAETQYF. In DNA form, the CDR3 reads TGTGCCAGCAGGACCGGGGAGACTAGCGCAGAGACCCAGTACTTC. J is TRBJ2-5 and V is TRBV2, with TRBD2 matching 8 bases. V trimming: 6 bases; J trimming: 4 bases; junction bases outside the gene matches: 10. This CDR3 spans 15 amino acids. Per germline, CDR1 SNHLY and CDR2 FYNNEI.